This T cell receptor (beta chain) derives from a study of control samples from healthy donors and cancer patients. This clone has only one observation. Method: immunoSEQ multiplex PCR; TCRdb's copy keeps in-frame clones and lacks some. This table has 100,000 to 150,000 clones, over 75% appearing once. Losses at the gene ends were 3 bases for V and 6 bases for J; bases not matched to a gene: 2. Germline V gene data show CDR1 as MNHNS and CDR2 as SASEGT. The CDR3 has 14 amino acids. Sequencing was carried out using blood. J is TRBJ2-3 and V is TRBV6-1; 11 bases match TRBD1. The sequence derives from a man aged 60-69 years in good health. CDR3 protein: CASSEDRGPDTQYF. Here the CDR3 DNA reads TGTGCCAGCAGTGAGGACAGGGGGCCGGATACGCAGTATTTT.